The subject of this entry is one T cell receptor beta chain. This sample stems from a study of cytomegalovirus exposure and HLA in healthy donors. V lost 4 bases and J 8 bases, leaving 22 bases between the germline ends. In germline, CDR1 is SGHRS, CDR2 YFSETQ. The CDR3 covers 16 residues. 13 Jbeta primers and 60 Vbeta primers were used for the PCR. Clones were read by immunoSEQ multiplex PCR, and TCRdb kept only the in-frame ones, dropping some. The repertoire table contains 80,000 to 100,000 clones. The sequencing input was PBMCs. The chain employs TRBV5-1 and TRBJ2-1; perhaps TRBD2 as D (6 bases). This receptor was identified in a man over 45 in good health and CMV-seropositive. CDR3 region: CASSPDVGGTVYEQFF. The CDR3 DNA is TGCGCCAGCAGCCCGGATGTGGGCGGGACGGTGTATGAGCAGTTCTTC.